This entry is about one T cell receptor beta chain. The CDR3 length is 16 residues. Germline V CDR1 and CDR2: SGHTS, YDEGEE. With V trimmed by 1 base and J by 9 bases, 8 bases remained unmatched. How the authors handled the data: Reference gene primer amplification gave estimated nucleated cell counts. Sequencing was performed with immunoSEQ multiplex PCR; in TCRdb, only in-frame clones are kept and a portion is missing. That table gives V, J and clone size, and the DNA gave D and trimming. Of 160,000 or so clones in the sample, roughly 93% were seen once. This entry belongs to a study of blood T cell repertoires in COVID-19. Across the whole study: There were acute and convalescent COVID-19 samples, and they came from the United States, Italy and Spain.

This sequence originates from a man aged 18 to 35 with acute or convalescent COVID-19. The chain has TRBV5-8 and TRBJ1-6; 9 nucleotides agree with TRBD1. The specimen sequenced was peripheral blood. CDR3 loop: CASSLRLGQGGSPLHF. CDR3 coding DNA: TGTGCCAGCAGCTTGAGGTTGGGACAGGGTGGTTCACCCCTCCACTTT.